The 10 T cell receptor beta chains given below trace back to one sample, sequenced in a study of blood T cell repertoires in COVID-19. TCRdb keeps only in-frame clones here, not all; method: immunoSEQ multiplex PCR. This table has just over 350,000 clones, roughly 87% appearing once. Sequenced input: PBMCs or T cells enriched from blood (not recorded which). The receptors shown here come from a woman between 25 and 40 years old who had recovered from COVID-19.

This clone turned up a few times. This chain connects TRBV7-2 to TRBJ1-1, with D perhaps TRBD1 (5 bases). V was shortened by 5 bases and J by 1 base, with 11 bases between the two germline ends. Germline V gives CDR1 SGHTA, CDR2 FQGNSA. This CDR3 comprises 14 residues. This chain's CDR3 is CASSPRGGNTEAFF. In DNA form, the CDR3 reads TGTGCCAGCAGCCCCCGGGGGGGGAACACTGAAGCTTTCTTT.

The V call is TRBV5-1, the J call TRBJ1-1; 9 bases align to TRBD1. V shed 3 bases, J shed 4 bases, and the junction held 10 bases outside the gene matches. Per germline, CDR1 SGHRS and CDR2 YFSETQ. The CDR3 loop spans 16 amino acids. The CDR3 sequence: CASSSGGRDRVTEAFF. The CDR3 nucleotides are TGCGCCAGCAGCTCCGGAGGGCGGGACAGGGTCACTGAAGCTTTCTTT.

This chain links TRBV28 with TRBJ2-1, with D perhaps TRBD1 (6 bases). Germline CDR1 MDHEN, CDR2 SYDVKM. This CDR3 has 14 amino acids. V was pared by 5 bases and J by 3 bases, with 11 bases between. The CDR3 region has the DNA TGTGCCAGCAGTCCCCGGGACAACTACAATGAGCAGTTCTTC. Translation: CASSPRDNYNEQFF.

V gene TRBV7-6 combines with J gene TRBJ1-1, with a weak D call TRBD1 (6 bases). CDR3 length equals 15 residues. Germline values: CDR1 SGHVS, CDR2 FNYEAQ. V was pared by 4 bases and J by 3 bases, with 15 bases between. CDR3 amino acids: CASSSQSSGDTEAFF. The CDR3 DNA reads as TGTGCCAGCAGCTCCCAATCCTCAGGGGACACTGAAGCTTTCTTT.

The chain combines TRBV29-1 with TRBJ2-7; D call uncertain. The germline V gene encodes CDR1 SQVTM and CDR2 ANQGSEA. The ends were cut back, 4 bases at V and 4 bases at J, with 11 bases in the middle. The CDR3 is 12 amino acids. DNA of the CDR3: TGCAGCGTTGCCAAGACAACTTACGAGCAGTACTTC. This sequence encodes CSVAKTTYEQYF.

The chain couples TRBV5-6 to TRBJ1-4, with D tentatively TRBD1 (5 bases). CDR1 SGHDT and CDR2 YYEEEE come from the germline V gene. Trimming pared 3 bases from V and 8 bases from J, leaving 14 bases between. The CDR3 length is 14 residues. As DNA, the CDR3 is TGTGCCAGCAGCTCGACCCCTAGACAGGAAAAACTGTTTTTT. Encoded protein: CASSSTPRQEKLFF.

This clone was detected a few times. This same CDR3 is encoded by further DNA sequences in the sample. The chain has TRBV27 and TRBJ1-6; D perhaps matches TRBD1 (5 bases). This CDR3 spans 14 amino acids. Germline CDR1 is MNHEY and CDR2 is SMNVEV (reference sequence). The germline V and J ends were trimmed by 5 bases and 3 bases, with 8 bases remaining between them. The CDR3 spells CASSPQGYNSPLHF. The DNA for the CDR3 is TGTGCCAGCAGTCCTCAGGGCTATAATTCACCCCTCCACTTT.

A note on this clone: This same CDR3 is encoded by further DNA sequences in the sample. This sequence joins TRBV7-2 and TRBJ2-3, with a possible D match to TRBD2 (6 bases). CDR3 length equals 14 residues. The V gene lost 5 bases and the J gene lost 0 bases, with 9 bases spanning the gap. Germline V gives CDR1 SGHTA, CDR2 FQGNSA. CDR3 in DNA: TGTGCCAGCAGCCCTGGGGGGAGCACAGATACGCAGTATTTT. Translated, it gives CASSPGGSTDTQYF.

CDR3 coding DNA: TGTGCCAGCAGCCCCGCCGGGACAGATACCTACGAGCAGTACTTC. This translates into CASSPAGTDTYEQYF. V and J are TRBV7-6 and TRBJ2-7; 7 nucleotides match TRBD1. The V gene's germline CDR1 is SGHVS and CDR2 FNYEAQ. With V trimmed by 5 bases and J by 2 bases, 9 bases remained unmatched. The CDR3 totals 15 residues.

Concerning this clone: Different DNA sequences within this sample yield the same CDR3. The rearrangement joins TRBV3-1 (or the pseudogene TRBV3-2) to TRBJ2-5, with 10 bases matching TRBD2. The CDR3 totals 14 residues. The junction had 3 bases not matched to a gene; V was cut back by 4 bases and J by 4 bases. Germline V gene lookup returns CDR1 LGHDT and CDR2 YNNKEL (reference sequence). Here the CDR3 reads CASSPLAGVETQYF. The DNA of the CDR3 is TGTGCCAGCAGCCCTCTAGCGGGGGTAGAGACCCAGTACTTC.